What follows are 4 T cell receptor beta chains derived from one specimen sequenced in a study of technical replicates of blood from a handful of donors. The protocol was immunoSEQ multiplex PCR, while the TCRdb copy is restricted to in-frame clones and leaves out a portion. The table includes roughly 100,000 clones, over 90% detected once. The sample was T cells isolated from PBMCs. All receptors come from a human donor in good health.

V and J are TRBV13 and TRBJ1-1, with 10 bases lining up with TRBD1. CDR3 length equals 12 residues. Germline lookup yields CDR1 PRHDT and CDR2 FYEKMQ (reference sequence). V dropped 5 bases and J dropped 13; count of bases not matched to a gene: 7. The CDR3 DNA reads TGTGCCAGCAGCCGAAACCGGGACAGGGGTTTCTTT. This codes for CASSRNRDRGFF.

This chain uses TRBV2 with TRBJ2-7; 9 bases match TRBD2. Per germline, CDR1 SNHLY and CDR2 FYNNEI. Trimming removed 7 bases from V and 2 bases from J; junction bases left unmatched: 6. This CDR3 region has 14 residues. CDR3 in amino acids: CASKGAGGPYEQYF. CDR3 coding DNA: TGTGCCAGCAAAGGGGCGGGAGGGCCCTACGAGCAGTACTTC.

The chain employs TRBV19 and TRBJ1-2, with TRBD1 matching over 7 bases. Germline V gives CDR1 LNHDA, CDR2 SQIVND (reference sequence). CDR3 length: 13 amino acids. The J segment lost 7 bases and the V segment lost 5 bases, leaving 7 bases of the junction unmatched. The CDR3 DNA reads TGTGCCAGTAGTCCTCAGACAGGGTTTGGCTACACCTTC. It specifies CASSPQTGFGYTF.

This clone appeared once. The V gene is TRBV27, the J gene TRBJ1-5; 7 bases map to TRBD1. The length of the CDR3 is 14 residues. Trimming cost V 4 bases and J 2 bases; bases outside gene matches: 2. Germline lookup yields CDR1 MNHEY and CDR2 SMNVEV (reference sequence). The DNA for the CDR3 is TGTGCCAGCAGTTGGACAGGAGGCAATCAGCCCCAGCATTTT. This sequence encodes CASSWTGGNQPQHF.